The 24 T cell receptor beta chains below were found in one sample sequenced in a study of cytomegalovirus exposure and HLA in healthy donors. Primers for the PCR totalled 60 Vbeta and 13 Jbeta. Clones were read by immunoSEQ multiplex PCR, and TCRdb kept only the in-frame ones, dropping some. The table lists some 110,000 clones, more than 65% of them singletons. Input material: PBMCs. Source of these receptors: a man aged 40-49 years in good health and CMV-seropositive.

The chain is built from TRBV9 and TRBJ2-7; 8 bases are a match to TRBD1. CDR3 length equals 14 residues. Germline CDR1 and CDR2: SGDLS and YYNGEE. Germline trimming cut 6 bases from V and 4 bases from J; bases unmatched to any gene: 9. In DNA, the CDR3 is TGTGCCAGCACCCAGGGGGCGGGACGTTACGAGCAGTACTTC. It is translated as CASTQGAGRYEQYF.

V is TRBV4-3 and J is TRBJ1-2; 7 bases are a match to TRBD1. The CDR3 sequence is 13 residues long. Germline-derived CDR1 and CDR2 are LGHNA and YSLEER. V lost 1 base to trimming and J lost 7 bases; unmatched junction nucleotides: 3. The DNA of the CDR3 is TGCGCCAGCAGCCAAGCAAGGGGGCTTGGCTACACCTTC. Encoded protein: CASSQARGLGYTF.

With regard to this clone: At one end, the junction sequence differs from germline, possibly due to a read error. J is TRBJ2-7 and V is TRBV16, with TRBD2 identical over 9 bases. This CDR3 contains 14 residues. CDR1 and CDR2 (germline): KGHSY, FQNENV. This CDR3 reads CASSRLAGSYQQYF. In nucleotides, the CDR3 is TGTGCCAGCAGCCGTCTAGCGGGATCCTACCAGCAGTACTTC.

The rearrangement uses TRBV7-2 and TRBJ2-5; 7 bases map to TRBD1. Germline CDR1 SGHTA, CDR2 FQGNSA. V shed 5 bases, J shed 1 base, and the junction held 4 bases outside the gene matches. CDR3 length: 14 amino acids. The CDR3 protein is CASSHGTVQETQYF. The CDR3 DNA follows: TGTGCCAGCAGCCACGGGACAGTCCAAGAGACCCAGTACTTC.

In this sample, this clone turned up a few times. The rearrangement uses TRBV7-3 and TRBJ2-5, with unresolved D. Germline loops: CDR1 SGHTA, CDR2 FQGTGA. The germline V and J ends were trimmed by 2 bases and 1 base, with 11 bases remaining between them. The CDR3 runs to 15 residues. CDR3 in amino acids: CASSLVERGQETQYF. In nucleotides, the CDR3 is TGTGCCAGCAGCTTAGTGGAGCGCGGCCAAGAGACCCAGTACTTC.

This chain joins TRBV7-9 and TRBJ2-5; 9 bases are shared with TRBD1. Germline V gives CDR1 SEHNR, CDR2 FQNEAQ (reference sequence). V was clipped by 6 bases and J by 1 base; unmatched bases: 6. This CDR3 contains 15 residues. Here the CDR3 reads CASSRTGAFQETQYF. Here the CDR3 DNA reads TGTGCCAGCAGTCGGACAGGGGCCTTCCAAGAGACCCAGTACTTC. Combining the CDR3 with reference TRBV7-9 and TRBJ2-5 gives the whole variable domain DTGVSQNPRHKITKRGQNVTFRCDPISEHNRLYWYRQTLGQGPEFLTYFQNEAQLEKSRLLSDRFSAERPKGSFSTLEIQRTEQGDSAMYLCASSRTGAFQETQYFGPGTRLLVL.

This rearrangement joins TRBV19 to TRBJ1-5; D is unresolved. The CDR3 is made up of 17 amino acids. CDR1 and CDR2 from the germline V gene are LNHDA and SQIVND (reference sequence). Trimming shortened V by 7 bases and J by 4 bases, and 23 bases separated the two germline ends. The DNA of the CDR3 is TGTGCCAGTAAAATCCAGGTGTCCCCCTTTGGAAATCAGCCCCAGCATTTT. Amino acids: CASKIQVSPFGNQPQHF.

This chain connects TRBV5-4 to TRBJ2-3, with 12 bases fitting TRBD2. J lost 0 bases, V lost 3 bases, and 2 bases had no gene match. Germline assignment: CDR1 SGHNT and CDR2 YYREEE (reference sequence). This CDR3 comprises 16 residues. In nucleotides, the CDR3 is TGTGCCAGCAGCTCCGGGACTAGCGGGAGCACAGATACGCAGTATTTT. This sequence encodes CASSSGTSGSTDTQYF. The entire variable domain, with the rest obtained from reference TRBV5-4 and TRBJ2-3, is as follows: ETGVTQSPTHLIKTRGQQVTLRCSSQSGHNTVSWYQQALGQGPQFIFQYYREEENGRGNFPPRFSGLQFPNYSSELNVNALELDDSALYLCASSSGTSGSTDTQYFGPGTRLTVL.

The chain combines TRBV7-8 with TRBJ2-1, with TRBD1 identical over 10 bases. V gave up 5 bases and J gave up 3 bases; unmatched junction bases: 4. The germline gives CDR1 SGHVS, CDR2 FQNEAQ. The CDR3 totals 15 residues. CDR3 DNA: TGTGCCAGCAGCCCGGGACAGGGGCTCTACAATGAGCAGTTCTTC. Residues: CASSPGQGLYNEQFF.

The rearrangement links TRBV5-4 to TRBJ2-4; 10 bases map to TRBD1. V was pared by 1 base and J by 6 bases, with 7 bases of the junction left unmatched. In germline, CDR1 is SGHNT, CDR2 YYREEE (reference sequence). The CDR3 consists of 16 residues. CDR3 sequence (DNA): TGTGCCAGCAGCTTGAGGGCGGGACAGGGGAGAAACATTCAGTACTTC. It specifies CASSLRAGQGRNIQYF.

As regards this clone: One junction end does not reproduce the germline sequence, and a read error may be involved. The chain recombines TRBV10-3 with TRBJ2-6, with D maybe TRBD1 (5 bases). CDR3 length: 16 residues. Per the germline V gene, CDR1 is ENHRY and CDR2 is SYGVKD. The CDR3: CAISESTSSGANGLTF. The CDR3 nucleotides are TGTGCCATCAGTGAGTCGACGAGCTCTGGGGCCAACGGCCTGACTTTC.

The chain employs TRBV19 and TRBJ2-5, with D possibly TRBD1 on 6 matching bases. The CDR3 has 15 residues. Trimming removed 5 bases at V and 4 bases at J, with 17 bases between. Germline lookup yields CDR1 LNHDA and CDR2 SQIVND (reference sequence). CDR3 in DNA: TGTGCCAGTAGTCTCCCCCAGGGGACGGGAGAGACCCAGTACTTC. Translated, it gives CASSLPQGTGETQYF.

CDR3 DNA sequence: TGTGCCAGCAGCTCCAGCCGACAGTCAGGGCAGTTCTTC. Translated, it gives CASSSSRQSGQFF. This chain joins TRBV7-2 and TRBJ2-1; maybe TRBD1 (5 bases). Germline V gives CDR1 SGHTA, CDR2 FQGNSA. Trimming removed 4 bases from V and 12 bases from J, with 16 bases in between. The CDR3 spans 13 residues.

V is TRBV25-1 and J is TRBJ2-7; D unclear. Trimming cost V 4 bases and J 2 bases, with 9 bases left between them. The germline V gene encodes CDR1 MGHDK and CDR2 SYGVNS. This CDR3 has 13 residues. CDR3 nucleotides: TGTGCCAGCAGTGGCAGGTTCCCCTACGAGCAGTACTTC. It yields the protein CASSGRFPYEQYF.

The chain links TRBV28 to TRBJ1-2; TRBD1 might be the D (5 bases). V was pared by 7 bases and J by 0 bases, with 12 bases between. Germline V gene lookup returns CDR1 MDHEN and CDR2 SYDVKM. The CDR3 runs 14 residues. The CDR3 here is CASIKQGANYGYTF. The CDR3 DNA is TGTGCCAGCATTAAACAAGGGGCTAACTATGGCTACACCTTC.

V and J are TRBV28 and TRBJ2-3, with D unresolved. CDR1 and CDR2 (germline): MDHEN, SYDVKM. This CDR3 spans 12 amino acids. The germline V and J ends were trimmed by 6 bases and 2 bases, with 6 bases remaining between them. CDR3 protein: CASSFNTDTQYF. DNA for the CDR3: TGTGCCAGCAGCTTTAACACAGATACGCAGTATTTT.

This sequence joins TRBV19 and TRBJ2-3, with a tentative D call TRBD2 (7 bases). V lost 10 bases, J lost 4 bases, and 18 bases lay in between. Germline V gives CDR1 LNHDA, CDR2 SQIVND (reference sequence). The CDR3 covers 14 residues. The CDR3 DNA reads TGTGCCACTACGTGGGGGGCGGGAGCAGATACGCAGTATTTT. Residues: CATTWGAGADTQYF.

This chain links TRBV12-5 with TRBJ2-2; D may be TRBD2 (5 bases). This CDR3 region has 16 residues. Germline-derived CDR1 and CDR2 are LGHNT and FRNRAP. The V gene lost 0 bases and the J gene lost 6 bases, with 14 bases spanning the gap. The chain's CDR3 is CASGLVLSTRSGELFF. The CDR3 bases are TGTGCTAGTGGTTTGGTACTCTCAACTAGGTCCGGGGAGCTGTTTTTT. Complete variable domain (other parts from reference TRBV12-5 and TRBJ2-2): DARVTQTPRHKVTEMGQEVTMRCQPILGHNTVFWYRQTMMQGLELLAYFRNRAPLDDSGMPKDRFSAEMPDATLATLKIQPSEPRDSAVYFCASGLVLSTRSGELFFGEGSRLTVL.

This clone appeared a few times. The V gene is TRBV12-5, the J gene TRBJ2-6; 8 positions match TRBD2. The germline V gene encodes CDR1 LGHNT and CDR2 FRNRAP. The CDR3 length is 16 residues. Unmatched junction bases numbered 6, after V lost 6 bases and J lost 2 bases. The CDR3 DNA is TGTGCTAGTGGCCGGGAGGGCCTGGCTGGGGCCAACGTCCTGACTTTC. Translation: CASGREGLAGANVLTF.

To note about this clone: The same CDR3 also results from other DNA sequences found in this sample. This chain connects TRBV5-6 to TRBJ1-4; 10 bases align to TRBD1. V lost 5 bases to trimming and J lost 6 bases; unmatched junction nucleotides: 4. Germline CDR1 is SGHDT and CDR2 is YYEEEE. The CDR3 length is 14 residues. CDR3 loop: CASSWGQGYEKLFF. CDR3 nucleotide sequence: TGTGCCAGCAGTTGGGGACAGGGGTATGAAAAACTGTTTTTT. Using reference TRBV5-6 and TRBJ1-4 for the parts outside the CDR3, the full variable domain is DAGVTQSPTHLIKTRGQQVTLRCSPKSGHDTVSWYQQALGQGPQFIFQYYEEEERQRGNFPDRFSGHQFPNYSSELNVNALLLGDSALYLCASSWGQGYEKLFFGSGTQLSVL.

This clone was counted a few times. This chain uses TRBV5-1 with TRBJ1-5; TRBD1 aligns across 7 bases. Trimming removed 4 bases from V and 5 bases from J; junction bases left unmatched: 3. CDR3 length: 13 amino acids. The germline V gene encodes CDR1 SGHRS and CDR2 YFSETQ. The CDR3 DNA reads TGCGCCAGCAGCAGGGGGCCGGATCAGCCCCAGCATTTT. Its translation is CASSRGPDQPQHF.

The chain links TRBV7-2 to TRBJ1-1, with 7 bases matching TRBD1. The germline gives CDR1 SGHTA, CDR2 FQGNSA. The CDR3 runs 16 residues. Trimming took 5 bases from V and 0 from J; bases not matched to a gene: 9. CDR3 bases: TGTGCCAGCAGCCGGCCAGGGGGGCTTATGAACACTGAAGCTTTCTTT. Encoded protein: CASSRPGGLMNTEAFF.

The V gene is TRBV28, the J gene TRBJ1-3; TRBD1 aligns across 7 bases. The CDR3 extends over 16 amino acids. Germline lookup yields CDR1 MDHEN and CDR2 SYDVKM. Unmatched junction bases numbered 8, after V lost 6 bases and J lost 0 bases. The CDR3 DNA sequence: TGTGCCAGCAGACCTCCGGGACAGCCCTCTGGAAACACCATATATTTT. Amino acid sequence: CASRPPGQPSGNTIYF.

The chain couples TRBV27 to TRBJ1-2, with 11 nucleotides matching TRBD1. Germline V gives CDR1 MNHEY, CDR2 SMNVEV (reference sequence). The CDR3 consists of 17 residues. V trimming: 5 bases; J trimming: 0 bases; junction bases outside the gene matches: 8. CDR3 nucleotide sequence: TGTGCCAGCAGTATCAACCCGGGACAGGGGGCTAACTATGGCTACACCTTC. Its protein is CASSINPGQGANYGYTF.